The 23 T cell receptor beta chains below were found in one sample sequenced in a study of cytomegalovirus exposure and HLA in healthy donors. Use of 60 Vbeta and 13 Jbeta primers characterized the PCR. Profiling relied on immunoSEQ multiplex PCR, and the TCRdb table lists in-frame clones only, not all of them. The sample has about 170,000 clones, 65% to 90% seen once; the top ten hold 2.3%. The sequenced sample was PBMCs. The receptor source for this set is a male donor in good health and CMV-seronegative.

The CDR3 protein is CASSLQTSGAEKLFF. As DNA, the CDR3 is TGCGCCAGCAGCCTGCAGACAAGCGGGGCGGAAAAACTGTTTTTT. The chain combines TRBV5-1 with TRBJ1-4; D is possibly TRBD1 (5 bases). CDR1 and CDR2 from the germline V gene are SGHRS and YFSETQ. The V end lost 4 bases, the J end lost 8 bases, and 18 bases lay between the germline ends. There are 15 residues in the CDR3.

CDR3 in DNA: TGTGCCAGTAGTATAGACCGGAGCAATCAGCCCCAGCATTTT. Translated, it gives CASSIDRSNQPQHF. The chain uses TRBV19 and TRBJ1-5; D gene unclear. The CDR3 length is 14 residues. Between the trimmed V and J ends, which lost 0 bases and 1 base, there was a span of 4 bases. The germline gives CDR1 LNHDA, CDR2 SQIVND (reference sequence). The entire variable domain, with the rest obtained from reference TRBV19 and TRBJ1-5, is as follows: DGGITQSPKYLFRKEGQNVTLSCEQNLNHDAMYWYRQDPGQGLRLIYYSQIVNDFQKGDIAEGYSVSREKKESFPLTVTSAQKNPTAFYLCASSIDRSNQPQHFGDGTRLSIL.

This clone was counted between two and nine times. CDR3 nucleotide sequence: TGTGCTCTTAGACAGGGTGGACCGAGCGATACGCAGTATTTT. The encoded protein is CALRQGGPSDTQYF. V gene TRBV30 combines with J gene TRBJ2-3, with 7 bases that match TRBD1. Per the germline V gene, CDR1 is GTSNPN and CDR2 is SVGIG (reference sequence). The CDR3 has 14 residues.

This clone was counted once. J is TRBJ2-7 and V is TRBV5-1; 7 nucleotides agree with TRBD2. Trimming at V came to 4 bases and at J to 4 bases, leaving 5 bases not matched to a gene. CDR1 and CDR2 from the germline V gene are SGHRS and YFSETQ. The CDR3 has 13 residues. CDR3 DNA sequence: TGCGCCAGCAGCCTCCAGGGAGGGTACGAGCAGTACTTC. Its protein is CASSLQGGYEQYF.

The chain couples TRBV19 to TRBJ2-6; tentative D call: TRBD1 (6 bases). CDR1 is LNHDA, CDR2 SQIVND, per germline (reference sequence). V shed 3 bases and J shed 0 bases, with 15 bases lying between them. This CDR3 is 18 amino acids long. The CDR3 DNA sequence: TGTGCCAGTAGTATGGGGACATATGCTTTCTCTGGGGCCAACGTCCTGACTTTC. Its protein is CASSMGTYAFSGANVLTF.

This sequence joins TRBV9 and TRBJ1-2; D unresolved. The CDR3 loop spans 11 amino acids. CDR1 is SGDLS and CDR2 is YYNGEE in the germline V gene. Trimming pared 4 bases from V and 8 bases from J, leaving 9 bases between. The CDR3 protein is CASSHQRGYTF. The CDR3 coding sequence is TGTGCCAGCAGCCACCAGAGGGGCTACACCTTC.

The chain links TRBV6-1 to TRBJ1-3; 9 positions agree with TRBD1. CDR3 length: 16 amino acids. After removal of 4 bases from V and 8 bases from J, the junction contained 12 bases not matched to a gene. CDR1 is MNHNS and CDR2 is SASEGT in the germline V gene. The CDR3 DNA reads as TGTGCCAGCAGTGCGACACCGGGACAGGGCGATGACACCATATATTTT. Amino acids: CASSATPGQGDDTIYF.

V is TRBV19 and J is TRBJ2-6, with 9 positions matching TRBD1. CDR1 and CDR2 from the germline V gene are LNHDA and SQIVND (reference sequence). V shed 5 bases, J shed 0 bases, and the junction held 8 bases outside the gene matches. This CDR3 is built from 18 residues. Here the CDR3 DNA reads TGTGCCAGTAGTTCCTTCGGACAGGGGTACTCTGGGGCCAACGTCCTGACTTTC. It yields the protein CASSSFGQGYSGANVLTF.

The chain uses TRBV7-9 and TRBJ1-2, with D perhaps matching TRBD1 (6 bases). Trimming took 3 bases from V and 6 from J, leaving 8 bases between them. The length of the CDR3 is 12 residues. The germline V gene encodes CDR1 SEHNR and CDR2 FQNEAQ (reference sequence). The CDR3 DNA follows: TGTGCCAGCAGCTTTTACAGGGATGGCTACACCTTC. It yields the protein CASSFYRDGYTF.

The V call is TRBV9, the J call TRBJ1-6; 8 bases fit TRBD1. J gave up 6 bases and V 5 bases, and 7 bases lay outside the gene matches. Germline assignment: CDR1 SGDLS and CDR2 YYNGEE. CDR3 length: 15 residues. The DNA of the CDR3 is TGTGCCAGCAGTCTAGAGGGGACAGGTAATTCACCCCTCCACTTT. This translates into CASSLEGTGNSPLHF.

This clone is a singleton in its sample. This chain uses TRBV5-1 with TRBJ2-3, with 12 positions matching TRBD1. The CDR3 loop spans 16 amino acids. V was pared by 3 bases and J by 6 bases, with 8 bases of the junction left unmatched. Germline V gene data show CDR1 as SGHRS and CDR2 as YFSETQ. The DNA of the CDR3 is TGCGCCAGCAGCTACCAACCGGGACAGGGGGCGGATACGCAGTATTTT. Amino acid sequence: CASSYQPGQGADTQYF. Variable domain in full (rest from reference TRBV5-1 and TRBJ2-3): KAGVTQTPRYLIKTRGQQVTLSCSPISGHRSVSWYQQTPGQGLQFLFEYFSETQRNKGNFPGRFSGRQFSNSRSEMNVSTLELGDSALYLCASSYQPGQGADTQYFGPGTRLTVL.

The chain combines TRBV4-1 with TRBJ2-1; TRBD2 might be the D (6 bases). The V end was cut by 5 bases, the J end by 5 bases, with 22 bases between. This CDR3 is built from 17 residues. CDR1 is MGHRA, CDR2 YSYEKL, per germline. This CDR3 reads CASSSPSRGTSHNEQFF. CDR3 coding DNA: TGCGCCAGCAGCTCACCCAGTCGGGGGACTTCCCACAATGAGCAGTTCTTC.

This chain connects TRBV18 to TRBJ2-1; 10 nucleotides agree with TRBD2. The germline V gene encodes CDR1 KGHSH and CDR2 LQKENI. CDR3 length: 16 residues. V dropped 0 bases and J dropped 9; count of bases not matched to a gene: 8. The CDR3: CASSPPGSSGGGEQFF. The CDR3 DNA follows: TGTGCCAGCTCACCACCGGGGTCTAGCGGGGGTGGTGAGCAGTTCTTC. The full variable domain, in which reference TRBV18 and TRBJ2-1 provide the parts outside the CDR3, is NAGVMQNPRHLVRRRGQEARLRCSPMKGHSHVYWYRQLPEEGLKFMVYLQKENIIDESGMPKERFSAEFPKEGPSILRIQQVVRGDSAAYFCASSPPGSSGGGEQFFGPGTRLTVL.

There are a few counts of this clone. This sequence joins TRBV5-1 and TRBJ1-5; D is perhaps TRBD1 (5 bases). V shed 4 bases and J shed 1 base, with 15 bases lying between them. This CDR3 is 16 amino acids long. CDR1 is SGHRS, CDR2 YFSETQ, per germline. The CDR3 sequence is CASSAGLGGSNQPQHF. CDR3 DNA: TGCGCCAGCAGCGCTGGACTGGGGGGGAGCAATCAGCCCCAGCATTTT.

This rearrangement joins TRBV10-1 to TRBJ2-7; 9 bases are a match to TRBD2. The J segment lost 2 bases and the V segment lost 0 bases, leaving 11 bases of the junction unmatched. The CDR3 is 18 residues long. CDR1 is WNHNN, CDR2 SYGVQD, per germline (reference sequence). The CDR3 loop reads CASSESFALAGTPYEQYF. The CDR3 DNA is TGCGCCAGCAGTGAGTCGTTTGCCCTAGCGGGGACCCCCTACGAGCAGTACTTC.

The chain combines TRBV5-4 with TRBJ1-4; 9 bases match TRBD1. V shed 4 bases and J 7 bases; nucleotides not matched to a gene: 8. The CDR3 extends over 15 amino acids. CDR1 SGHNT and CDR2 YYREEE come from the germline V gene (reference sequence). The CDR3: CASSPKQGAGEKLFF. The CDR3 DNA sequence: TGTGCCAGCAGCCCGAAACAGGGGGCGGGTGAAAAACTGTTTTTT. Combining the CDR3 with reference TRBV5-4 and TRBJ1-4 gives the whole variable domain ETGVTQSPTHLIKTRGQQVTLRCSSQSGHNTVSWYQQALGQGPQFIFQYYREEENGRGNFPPRFSGLQFPNYSSELNVNALELDDSALYLCASSPKQGAGEKLFFGSGTQLSVL.

The chain uses TRBV6-6 and TRBJ1-5; 7 nucleotides align to TRBD1. Germline CDR1 is MNHNY and CDR2 is SVGAGI (reference sequence). The junction had 6 bases not matched to a gene; V was cut back by 7 bases and J by 6 bases. The CDR3 loop spans 13 amino acids. The CDR3 DNA reads as TGTGCCAGCAATACAGGGGTGAGTCAGCCCCAGCATTTT. This translates into CASNTGVSQPQHF.

The chain carries TRBV5-5 and TRBJ1-4; D possibly corresponds to TRBD1 (5 bases). CDR3 length equals 14 residues. CDR1 is SGHKS, CDR2 YYEKEE, per germline (reference sequence). The germline V and J ends were trimmed by 7 bases and 2 bases, with 12 bases remaining between them. CDR3 nucleotides: TGTGCCAGCTGGGAGGGGAGGACTAATGAAAAACTGTTTTTT. Amino acid sequence: CASWEGRTNEKLFF.

This chain connects TRBV28 to TRBJ1-4; D is possibly TRBD1 (6 bases). Trimming took 7 bases from V and 5 from J, leaving 14 bases between them. This CDR3 region has 14 residues. Germline lookup yields CDR1 MDHEN and CDR2 SYDVKM. Here the CDR3 reads CASTQGGFNEKLFF. The CDR3 coding sequence is TGTGCCAGCACCCAAGGGGGATTCAATGAAAAACTGTTTTTT. Based on the CDR3 plus reference TRBV28 and TRBJ1-4, the full variable domain is DVKVTQSSRYLVKRTGEKVFLECVQDMDHENMFWYRQDPGLGLRLIYFSYDVKMKEKGDIPEGYSVSREKKERFSLILESASTNQTSMYLCASTQGGFNEKLFFGSGTQLSVL.

The chain joins TRBV7-8 to TRBJ1-2; D is ambiguous. CDR3 size: 16 residues. Germline V lookup: CDR1 SGHVS, CDR2 FQNEAQ. V was trimmed by 1 base and J by 2 bases, leaving 14 bases between them. DNA of the CDR3: TGTGCCAGCAGCTTAGTCGCGGCGAACTTAAACTATGGCTACACCTTC. Translated: CASSLVAANLNYGYTF.

This clone turned up a few times. V usage is TRBV11-2 and J usage is TRBJ1-2, with D perhaps TRBD1 (5 bases). CDR1 and CDR2 (germline): SGHAT, FQNNGV. This CDR3 is built from 16 residues. Deletions cut 3 bases from V and 0 bases from J, with 14 bases between. The CDR3 nucleotides are TGTGCCAGCAGCTTTCGATCGGGGGAGGCTAACTATGGCTACACCTTC. Its protein product is CASSFRSGEANYGYTF. The full variable domain, completed using reference TRBV11-2 and TRBJ1-2, is EAGVAQSPRYKIIEKRQSVAFWCNPISGHATLYWYQQILGQGPKLLIQFQNNGVVDDSQLPKDRFSAERLKGVDSTLKIQPAKLEDSAVYLCASSFRSGEANYGYTFGSGTRLTVV.

J is TRBJ2-6 and V is TRBV5-1; a weak D match, TRBD2 (5 bases). The ends were cut back, 1 base at V and 1 base at J, with 15 bases in the middle. Germline V gene lookup returns CDR1 SGHRS and CDR2 YFSETQ. The CDR3 consists of 18 residues. The DNA for the CDR3 is TGCGCCAGCAGCTTGCCTCAGGCCGGGAAGTCTGGGGCCAACGTCCTGACTTTC. It specifies CASSLPQAGKSGANVLTF.

This chain links TRBV18 with TRBJ1-2, with 10 bases matching TRBD1. The CDR3 spans 15 residues. Per germline, CDR1 KGHSH and CDR2 LQKENI. V lost 0 bases and J lost 8; bases outside the gene matches: 6. CDR3 DNA sequence: TGTGCCAGCTCACCACCGATGGGACAGGGGCGCGGCTACACCTTC. Translated: CASSPPMGQGRGYTF.